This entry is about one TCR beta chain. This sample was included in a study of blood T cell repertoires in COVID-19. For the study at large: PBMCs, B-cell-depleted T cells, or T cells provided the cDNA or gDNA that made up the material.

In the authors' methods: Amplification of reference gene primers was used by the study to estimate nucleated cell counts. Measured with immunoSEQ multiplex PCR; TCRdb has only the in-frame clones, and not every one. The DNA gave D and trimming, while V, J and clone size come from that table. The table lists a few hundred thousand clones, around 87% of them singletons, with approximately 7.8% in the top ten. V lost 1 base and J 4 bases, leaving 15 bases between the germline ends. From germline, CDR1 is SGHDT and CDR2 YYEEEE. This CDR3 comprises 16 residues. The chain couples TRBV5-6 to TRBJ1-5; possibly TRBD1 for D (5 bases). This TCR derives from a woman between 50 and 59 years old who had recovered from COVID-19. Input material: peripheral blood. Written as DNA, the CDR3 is TGTGCCAGCAGCTTGTTTGATGTGCCAGGGAATCAGCCCCAGCATTTT. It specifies CASSLFDVPGNQPQHF.